This is a list of T cell receptor beta chains from one sample in a study of CD8 T cells in Susac syndrome. TCRdb ran MiXCR on the immunoSEQ multiplex PCR reads and lists one entry per CDR3 protein. The repertoire holds around 81,000 distinct CDR3 sequences, with 85% to 95% as singletons. Sequencing was done on a sample of CD8+ T cells from PBMCs. All receptors come from a human donor with Susac syndrome. The conserved cysteine and the conserved F or W are not part of the CDR3 here.

v_gene: TRBV12-3/TRBV12-4
len: 14
CDR3aa: ASRFSALAGSNEQF

v_gene: TRBV3-1
len: 14
CDR3aa: ASSQVQGGGNNEQF

v_gene: TRBV12-3/TRBV12-4
len: 9
CDR3aa: ATQSPGELF

v_gene: TRBV28
len: 14
CDR3aa: ASSSPGTEDSYEQY

v_gene: TRBV5-1
len: 11
CDR3aa: ASRYSTQETQY

v_gene: TRBV4-3
len: 16
CDR3aa: ASSQEWSTLISYNEQF

v_gene: TRBV12-3/TRBV12-4
len: 15
CDR3aa: ASSLPAGLAGGETQY

v_gene: TRBV3-1
len: 15
CDR3aa: ASSPDPIPNYNSPLH

v_gene: TRBV7-9
len: 10
CDR3aa: ASSSRRDTQY

v_gene: TRBV13
len: 15
CDR3aa: ASSLEGLASGKDTQY

v_gene: TRBV19
len: 14
CDR3aa: ASSTGQFGSYNEQF

v_gene: TRBV25-1
len: 15
CDR3aa: ASSIRTGEGNTGELF

v_gene: TRBV7-9
len: 14
CDR3aa: ASSLGPRDVNEKLF

v_gene: TRBV19
len: 11
CDR3aa: ASSEQGGQPQH

v_gene: TRBV21-1
len: 13
CDR3aa: ASSFRRDKNQPQH

v_gene: TRBV29-1
len: 11
CDR3aa: SVEDYPGGEQY

v_gene: TRBV14
len: 13
CDR3aa: ASSQWEGTEETQY

v_gene: TRBV27
len: 12
CDR3aa: ASSLGGPDQPQH

v_gene: TRBV11-2
len: 10
CDR3aa: AEEGGPTEAF

v_gene: TRBV4-2
len: 15
CDR3aa: ASSQAPSEASTDTQY

v_gene: TRBV12-3/TRBV12-4
len: 9
CDR3aa: ASSFKDTQY

v_gene: TRBV29-1
len: 12
CDR3aa: SVEFGASGNEQF

v_gene: TRBV29-1
len: 11
CDR3aa: SVVTGGAYEQY